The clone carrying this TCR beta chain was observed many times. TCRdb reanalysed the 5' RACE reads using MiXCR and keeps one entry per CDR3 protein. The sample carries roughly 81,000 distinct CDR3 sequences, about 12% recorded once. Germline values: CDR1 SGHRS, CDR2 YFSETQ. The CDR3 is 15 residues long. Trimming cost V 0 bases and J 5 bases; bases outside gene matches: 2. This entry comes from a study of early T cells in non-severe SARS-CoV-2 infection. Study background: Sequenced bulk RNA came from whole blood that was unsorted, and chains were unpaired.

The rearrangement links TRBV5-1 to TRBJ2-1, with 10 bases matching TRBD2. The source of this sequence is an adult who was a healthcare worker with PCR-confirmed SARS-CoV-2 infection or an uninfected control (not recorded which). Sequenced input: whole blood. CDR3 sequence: CASSLGGTSDNEQFF. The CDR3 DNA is TGCGCCAGCAGCTTGGGGGGGACTAGCGACAATGAGCAGTTCTTC.